The T cell receptor (beta chain) under discussion was sequenced for a study of shared clonotypes between healthy human individuals. With 6 bases removed from V and 6 bases from J, the gap between germline ends came to 9 bases. The CDR3 runs to 11 residues. Germline lookup yields CDR1 SNHLY and CDR2 FYNNEI. Produced via immunoSEQ multiplex PCR; TCRdb's table is partial and in-frame only. Of millions of clones in the sample, over 85% were seen once. The V and J genes are TRBV2 and TRBJ2-7; either TRBD1 or TRBD2 may supply D (5 bases each). The sequenced material came from naive CD4+ T cells sorted from blood. This sample's subset: CD45RA+ positively selected. The origin of this receptor is a man aged 18 to 29 in good health. The CDR3 DNA follows: TGTGCCAGCAGAGAGAGGGGCGAGCAGTACTTC. Protein product: CASRERGEQYF. The variable domain in full, with the rest retrieved from reference TRBV2 and TRBJ2-7, is EPEVTQTPSHQVTQMGQEVILRCVPISNHLYFYWYRQILGQKVEFLVSFYNNEISEKSEIFDDQFSVERPDGSNFTLKIRSTKLEDSAMYFCASRERGEQYFGPGTRLTVT.